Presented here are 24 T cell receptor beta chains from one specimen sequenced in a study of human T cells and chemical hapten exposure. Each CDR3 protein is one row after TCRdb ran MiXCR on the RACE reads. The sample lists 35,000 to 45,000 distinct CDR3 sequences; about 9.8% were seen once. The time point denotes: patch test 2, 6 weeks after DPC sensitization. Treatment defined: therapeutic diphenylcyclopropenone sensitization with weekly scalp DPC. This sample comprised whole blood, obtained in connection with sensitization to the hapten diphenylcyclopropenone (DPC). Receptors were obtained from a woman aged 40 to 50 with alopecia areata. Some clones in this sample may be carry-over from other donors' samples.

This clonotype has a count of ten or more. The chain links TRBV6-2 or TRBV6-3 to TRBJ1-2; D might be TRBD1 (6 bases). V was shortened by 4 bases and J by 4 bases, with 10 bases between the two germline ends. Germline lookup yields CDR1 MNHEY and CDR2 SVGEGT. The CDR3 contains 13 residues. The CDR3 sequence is CASSFTDSYGYTF. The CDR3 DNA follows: TGTGCCAGCAGTTTTACGGACAGCTATGGCTACACCTTC.

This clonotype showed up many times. The CDR3 DNA sequence: TGCGCCAGCAGGCGGGGACAGCAGAACACTGAAGCTTTCTTT. Its translation: CASRRGQQNTEAFF. The chain carries TRBV5-1 and TRBJ1-1, with 7 bases fitting TRBD1. In germline, CDR1 is SGHRS, CDR2 YFSETQ. The V gene end was trimmed by 5 bases and the J gene end by 1 base; junction bases not matched to a gene: 5. The CDR3 is 14 residues long. Combining the CDR3 with reference TRBV5-1 and TRBJ1-1 gives the whole variable domain KAGVTQTPRYLIKTRGQQVTLSCSPISGHRSVSWYQQTPGQGLQFLFEYFSETQRNKGNFPGRFSGRQFSNSRSEMNVSTLELGDSALYLCASRRGQQNTEAFFGQGTRLTVV.

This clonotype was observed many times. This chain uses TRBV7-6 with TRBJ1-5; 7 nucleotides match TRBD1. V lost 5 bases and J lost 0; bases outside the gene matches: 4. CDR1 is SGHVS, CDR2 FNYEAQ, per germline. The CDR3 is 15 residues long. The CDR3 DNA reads TGTGCCAGCAGCCGTCGACAGGGTAGCAATCAGCCCCAGCATTTT. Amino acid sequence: CASSRRQGSNQPQHF.

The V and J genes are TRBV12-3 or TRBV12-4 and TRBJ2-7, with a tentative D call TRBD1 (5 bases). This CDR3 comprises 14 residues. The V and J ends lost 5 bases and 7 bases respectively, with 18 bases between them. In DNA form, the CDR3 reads TGTGCCAGCAGTCGACAGTTGTTGGTAGGGGAGCAGTACTTC. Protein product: CASSRQLLVGEQYF.

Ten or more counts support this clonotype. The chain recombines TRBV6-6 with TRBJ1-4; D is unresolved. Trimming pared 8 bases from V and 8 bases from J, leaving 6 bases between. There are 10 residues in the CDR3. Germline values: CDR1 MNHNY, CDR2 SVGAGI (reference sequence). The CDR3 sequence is CASLGEKLFF. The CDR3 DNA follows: TGTGCCAGCTTAGGAGAAAAACTGTTTTTT.

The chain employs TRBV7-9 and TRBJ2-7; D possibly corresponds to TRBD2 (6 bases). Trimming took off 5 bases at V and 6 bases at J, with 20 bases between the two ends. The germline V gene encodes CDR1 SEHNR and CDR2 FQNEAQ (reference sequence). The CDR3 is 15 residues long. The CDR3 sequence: CASSQTRGYGLEQYF. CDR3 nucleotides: TGTGCCAGCAGCCAGACACGGGGGTACGGACTCGAGCAGTACTTC.

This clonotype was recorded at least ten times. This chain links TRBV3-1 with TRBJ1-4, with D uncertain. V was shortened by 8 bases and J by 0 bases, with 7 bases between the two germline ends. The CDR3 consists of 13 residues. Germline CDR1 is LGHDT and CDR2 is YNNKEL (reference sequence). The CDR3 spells CASRPATNEKLFF. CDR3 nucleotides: TGTGCCAGCCGACCCGCAACTAATGAAAAACTGTTTTTT.

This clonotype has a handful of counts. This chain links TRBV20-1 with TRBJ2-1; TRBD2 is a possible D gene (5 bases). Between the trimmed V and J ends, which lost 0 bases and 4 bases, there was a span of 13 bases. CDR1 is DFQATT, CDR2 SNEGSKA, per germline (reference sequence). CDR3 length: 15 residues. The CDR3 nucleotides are TGCAGTGCTAGAGATAGCAGCGGTGGGTACAATGAGCAGTTCTTC. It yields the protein CSARDSSGGYNEQFF.

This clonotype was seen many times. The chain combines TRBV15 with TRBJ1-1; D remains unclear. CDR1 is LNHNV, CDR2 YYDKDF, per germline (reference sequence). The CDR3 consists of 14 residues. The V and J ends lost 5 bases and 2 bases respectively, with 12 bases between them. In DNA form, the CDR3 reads TGTGCCACCAGCTCTCGACTGCCCAACACTGAAGCTTTCTTT. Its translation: CATSSRLPNTEAFF.

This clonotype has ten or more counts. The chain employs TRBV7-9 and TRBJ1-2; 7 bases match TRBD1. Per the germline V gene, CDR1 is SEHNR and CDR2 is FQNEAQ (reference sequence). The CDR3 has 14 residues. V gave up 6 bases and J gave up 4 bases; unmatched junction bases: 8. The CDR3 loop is CASSRGGGSYGYTF. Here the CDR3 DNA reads TGTGCCAGCAGTCGTGGAGGGGGCAGCTATGGCTACACCTTC.

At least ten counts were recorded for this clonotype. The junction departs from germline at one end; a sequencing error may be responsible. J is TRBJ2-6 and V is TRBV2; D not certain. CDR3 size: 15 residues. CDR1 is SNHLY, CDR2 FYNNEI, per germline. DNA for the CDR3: TGTGCCAGCAGAGAAGGGTGGGCTGGGGCCAACGTCCTGACTTTC. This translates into CASREGWAGANVLTF.

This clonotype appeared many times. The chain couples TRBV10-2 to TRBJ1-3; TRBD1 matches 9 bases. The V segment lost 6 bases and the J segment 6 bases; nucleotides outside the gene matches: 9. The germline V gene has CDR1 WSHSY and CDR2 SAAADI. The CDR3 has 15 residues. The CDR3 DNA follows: TGCGCCAGCAGCTACGGACAGGGGAATGAAAACACCATATATTTT. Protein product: CASSYGQGNENTIYF.

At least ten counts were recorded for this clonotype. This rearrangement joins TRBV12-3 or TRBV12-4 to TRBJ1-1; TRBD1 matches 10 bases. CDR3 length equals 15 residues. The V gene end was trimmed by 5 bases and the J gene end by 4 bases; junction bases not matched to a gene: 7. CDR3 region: CASSRTGGLGTEAFF. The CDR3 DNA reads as TGTGCCAGCAGTCGGACAGGGGGATTGGGCACTGAAGCTTTCTTT.

The DNA of the CDR3 is TGTGCCAGTAGTATGGTCGGTGCAGGGGAATATTGGGGTGAGCAGTTCTTC. Amino acids: CASSMVGAGEYWGEQFF. The chain recombines TRBV19 with TRBJ2-1, with D possibly matching TRBD1 (6 bases). V dropped 3 bases and J dropped 9 bases, with 24 bases sitting between them. The CDR3 loop spans 17 amino acids. Per germline, CDR1 LNHDA and CDR2 SQIVND (reference sequence).

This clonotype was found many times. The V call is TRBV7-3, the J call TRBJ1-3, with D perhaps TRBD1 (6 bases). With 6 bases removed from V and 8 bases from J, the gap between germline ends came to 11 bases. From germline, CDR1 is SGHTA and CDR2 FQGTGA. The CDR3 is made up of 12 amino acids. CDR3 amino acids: CASSIGGDTIYF. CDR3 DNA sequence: TGTGCCAGCAGTATAGGGGGAGACACCATATATTTT.

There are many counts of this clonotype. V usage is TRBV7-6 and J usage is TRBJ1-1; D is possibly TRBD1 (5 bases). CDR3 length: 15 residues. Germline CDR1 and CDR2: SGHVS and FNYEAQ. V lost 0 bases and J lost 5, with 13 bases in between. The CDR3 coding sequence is TGTGCCAGCAGCTTAGCAACAGGCTCGGGGACTGAAGCTTTCTTT. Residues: CASSLATGSGTEAFF.

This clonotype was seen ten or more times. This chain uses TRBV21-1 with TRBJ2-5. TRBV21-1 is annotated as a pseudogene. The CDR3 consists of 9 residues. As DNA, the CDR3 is TGTGCCAGCAGCCGACGCGTTTACTTC. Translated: CASSRRVYF.

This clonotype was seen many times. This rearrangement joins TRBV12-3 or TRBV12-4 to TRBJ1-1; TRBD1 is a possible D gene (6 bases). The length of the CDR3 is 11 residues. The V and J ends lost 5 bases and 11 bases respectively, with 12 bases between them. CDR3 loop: CASSHRVDAFF. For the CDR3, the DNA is TGTGCCAGCAGTCACAGGGTAGATGCTTTCTTT.

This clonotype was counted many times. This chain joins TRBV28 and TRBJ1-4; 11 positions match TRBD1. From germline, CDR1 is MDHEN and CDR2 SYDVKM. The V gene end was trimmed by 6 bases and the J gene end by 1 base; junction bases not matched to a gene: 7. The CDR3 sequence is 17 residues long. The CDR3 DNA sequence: TGTGCCAGCAGCTCCGGGACAGGGGGAGGAACTAATGAAAAACTGTTTTTT. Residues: CASSSGTGGGTNEKLFF.

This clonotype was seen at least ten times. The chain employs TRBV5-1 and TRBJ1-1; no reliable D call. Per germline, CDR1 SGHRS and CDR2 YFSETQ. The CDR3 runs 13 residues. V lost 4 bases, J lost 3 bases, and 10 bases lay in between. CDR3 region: CASSPREYTEAFF. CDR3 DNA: TGCGCCAGCAGCCCCCGGGAGTACACTGAAGCTTTCTTT.

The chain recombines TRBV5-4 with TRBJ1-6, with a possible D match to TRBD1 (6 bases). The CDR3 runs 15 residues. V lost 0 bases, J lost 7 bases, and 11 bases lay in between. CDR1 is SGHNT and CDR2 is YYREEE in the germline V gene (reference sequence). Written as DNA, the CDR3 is TGTGCCAGCAGCTTGGAGGGGGTGTGGAATTCACCCCTCCACTTT. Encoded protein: CASSLEGVWNSPLHF.

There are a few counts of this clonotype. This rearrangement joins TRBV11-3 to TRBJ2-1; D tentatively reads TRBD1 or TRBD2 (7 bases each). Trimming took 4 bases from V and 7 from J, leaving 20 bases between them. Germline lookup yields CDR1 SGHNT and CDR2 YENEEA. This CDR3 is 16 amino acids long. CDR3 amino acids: CASSSLGGRGRNEQFF. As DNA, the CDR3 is TGTGCCAGCAGCTCCCTCGGGGGGAGGGGGCGGAATGAGCAGTTCTTC.

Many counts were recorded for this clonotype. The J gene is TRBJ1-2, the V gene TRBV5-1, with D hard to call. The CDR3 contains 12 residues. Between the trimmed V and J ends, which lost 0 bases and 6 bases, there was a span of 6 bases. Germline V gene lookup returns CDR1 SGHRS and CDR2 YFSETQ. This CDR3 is CASSLDLDGYTF. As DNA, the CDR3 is TGCGCCAGCAGCTTGGACCTTGATGGCTACACCTTC. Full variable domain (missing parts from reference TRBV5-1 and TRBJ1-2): KAGVTQTPRYLIKTRGQQVTLSCSPISGHRSVSWYQQTPGQGLQFLFEYFSETQRNKGNFPGRFSGRQFSNSRSEMNVSTLELGDSALYLCASSLDLDGYTFGSGTRLTVV.

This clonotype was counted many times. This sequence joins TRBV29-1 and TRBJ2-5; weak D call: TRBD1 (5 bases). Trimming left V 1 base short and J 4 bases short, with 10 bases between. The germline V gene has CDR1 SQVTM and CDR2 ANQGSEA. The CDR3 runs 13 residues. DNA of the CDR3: TGCAGCGTTGAAGTAGGGCAGGGAGAGACCCAGTACTTC. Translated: CSVEVGQGETQYF.